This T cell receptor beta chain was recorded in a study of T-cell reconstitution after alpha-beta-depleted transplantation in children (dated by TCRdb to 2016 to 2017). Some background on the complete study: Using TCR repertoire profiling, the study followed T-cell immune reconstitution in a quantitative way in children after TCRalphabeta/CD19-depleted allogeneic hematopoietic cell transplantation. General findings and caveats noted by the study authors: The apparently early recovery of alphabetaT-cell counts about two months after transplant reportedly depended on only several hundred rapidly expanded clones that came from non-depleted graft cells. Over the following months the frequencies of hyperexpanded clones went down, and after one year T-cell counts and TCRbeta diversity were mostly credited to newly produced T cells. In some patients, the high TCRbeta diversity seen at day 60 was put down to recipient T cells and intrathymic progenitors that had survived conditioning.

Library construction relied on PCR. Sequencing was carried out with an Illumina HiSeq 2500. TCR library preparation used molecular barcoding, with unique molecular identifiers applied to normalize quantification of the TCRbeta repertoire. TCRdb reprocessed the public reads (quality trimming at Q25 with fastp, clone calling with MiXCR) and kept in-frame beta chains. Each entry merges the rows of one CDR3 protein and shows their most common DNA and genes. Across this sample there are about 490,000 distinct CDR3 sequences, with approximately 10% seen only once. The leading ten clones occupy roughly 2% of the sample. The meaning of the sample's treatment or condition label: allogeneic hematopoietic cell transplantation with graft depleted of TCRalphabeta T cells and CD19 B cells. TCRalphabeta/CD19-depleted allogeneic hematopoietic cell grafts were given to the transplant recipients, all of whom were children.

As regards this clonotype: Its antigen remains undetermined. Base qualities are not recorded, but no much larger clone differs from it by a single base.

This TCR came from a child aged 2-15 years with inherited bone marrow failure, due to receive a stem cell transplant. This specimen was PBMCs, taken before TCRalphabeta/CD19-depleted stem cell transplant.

The base sequence is TGTGCCAGCAGTTTGTATGGGGAAGAGGGTGAGCAGTTCTTC. The translation is CASSLYGEEGEQFF. Recombination connected TRBV12-3 or TRBV12-4 to TRBJ2-1; TRBD2 might be the D gene, on 5 matching bases. V loses 3 bases of germline sequence and J loses 9 bases, and the interval between the two ends is 15 bases. The CDR3 measures 14 amino acids from cysteine to phenylalanine. The DNA shown is the 42-base CDR3, in frame from base 1.